This T cell receptor (beta chain) comes out of a study of beta chain features in type 1 diabetes. CDR3 length: 17 amino acids. Deletions cut 3 bases from V and 1 base from J, with 16 bases between. Germline CDR1 LNHDA, CDR2 SQIVND (reference sequence). Study outcomes and limitations: For cells with high TCR expression, cDNA sequencing could yield over-representation.

In its sample, this clone was seen a few times. Antigen unknown. Expressed TCRB transcripts were sequenced after all isolated RNA was converted to cDNA. Using immunoSEQ multiplex PCR, the repertoire was profiled, and TCRdb retains in-frame clones only, with some absent. The sample contains under 900,000 clones, 15% to 20% of which appear only once. Specimen: naive CD4+ T cells from blood. V is TRBV19 and J is TRBJ2-4; tentatively, D is TRBD1 (6 bases). This TCR derives from a woman under 30 in good health. The CDR3 is CASSIYSGARAKNIQYF. The CDR3 DNA sequence: TGTGCCAGTAGTATCTATTCAGGGGCGAGGGCCAAAAACATTCAGTACTTC.